The 10 T cell receptor beta chains below come from one sample, sequenced in a study of blood T cell repertoires in COVID-19. The protocol was immunoSEQ multiplex PCR, while the TCRdb copy is restricted to in-frame clones and leaves out a portion. The table includes roughly 300,000 clones, around 85% detected once. Sequencing was carried out using PBMCs or T cells enriched from blood (not recorded which). The receptors originated from a woman aged 40 to 49 with acute COVID-19.

A few counts support this clone. The genes are TRBV9 and TRBJ2-1, with D perhaps matching TRBD1 (6 bases). The CDR3 runs 13 residues. The germline V gene has CDR1 SGDLS and CDR2 YYNGEE. V was cut by 0 bases and J by 10 bases, with 11 bases left in between. The CDR3 DNA is TGTGCCAGCAGCGTAGTGTCAGGGGCGGAGCAGTTCTTC. Protein product: CASSVVSGAEQFF.

CDR3 region: CASRQGGFGKNIQYF. In nucleotides, the CDR3 is TGTGCCAGCAGACAAGGGGGTTTCGGCAAAAACATTCAGTACTTC. The chain combines TRBV6-5 with TRBJ2-4; TRBD1 might be the D (6 bases). CDR1 is MNHEY and CDR2 is SVGAGI in the germline V gene. The CDR3 is made up of 15 amino acids. Between the trimmed V and J ends, which lost 6 bases and 3 bases, there was a span of 15 bases.

Here the CDR3 reads CASSLRPSSGNTIYF. Here the CDR3 DNA reads TGTGCCAGCAGTTTGAGGCCGAGCTCTGGAAACACCATATATTTT. The rearrangement joins TRBV28 to TRBJ1-3; the D is unclear. Per the germline V gene, CDR1 is MDHEN and CDR2 is SYDVKM. This CDR3 spans 15 amino acids. The V end was cut by 3 bases, the J end by 0 bases, with 9 bases between.

This rearrangement joins TRBV10-3 to TRBJ2-3, with D maybe TRBD2 (5 bases). The V end lost 8 bases, the J end lost 6 bases, and 12 bases lay between the germline ends. Germline V gene lookup returns CDR1 ENHRY and CDR2 SYGVKD. This CDR3 contains 12 residues. CDR3 amino acids: CAIAPGIDTQYF. In DNA form, the CDR3 reads TGTGCCATCGCCCCCGGGATTGATACGCAGTATTTT.

This clone was observed a handful of times. The V gene is TRBV7-2, the J gene TRBJ1-6; D gene uncertain. The length of the CDR3 is 15 residues. In germline, CDR1 is SGHTA, CDR2 FQGNSA. V was trimmed by 5 bases and J by 15 bases, leaving 23 bases between them. The CDR3: CASSPSLQQFGYLHF. The CDR3 nucleotides read TGTGCCAGCAGCCCCTCCCTTCAACAGTTTGGTTACCTCCACTTT.

The chain couples TRBV19 to TRBJ2-1; TRBD2 matches at 8 bases. This CDR3 contains 15 residues. Germline loops: CDR1 LNHDA, CDR2 SQIVND (reference sequence). J was trimmed by 5 bases and V by 4 bases; bases with no gene match: 7. CDR3 residues: CASSRAGGPNNEQFF. In DNA, the CDR3 is TGTGCCAGTAGTAGGGCGGGGGGTCCTAACAATGAGCAGTTCTTC. The full variable domain, its missing parts supplied by reference TRBV19 and TRBJ2-1, is DGGITQSPKYLFRKEGQNVTLSCEQNLNHDAMYWYRQDPGQGLRLIYYSQIVNDFQKGDIAEGYSVSREKKESFPLTVTSAQKNPTAFYLCASSRAGGPNNEQFFGPGTRLTVL.

CDR3: CASSLRTVGGETQYF. DNA for the CDR3: TGTGCCAGCTCCCTTCGAACGGTGGGGGGAGAGACCCAGTACTTC. This chain uses TRBV6-5 with TRBJ2-5; D possibly corresponds to TRBD2 (6 bases). The CDR3 contains 15 residues. Germline values: CDR1 MNHEY, CDR2 SVGAGI. Trimming took 8 bases from V and 4 from J, leaving 20 bases between them.

J is TRBJ1-3 and V is TRBV3-1 (or the pseudogene TRBV3-2); no clear D. The CDR3 has 16 amino acids. Germline CDR1 and CDR2: LGHDT and YNNKEL (reference sequence). Trimming pared 4 bases from V and 0 bases from J, leaving 13 bases between. The CDR3 here is CASSPPGTPSGNTIYF. The CDR3 DNA reads as TGTGCCAGCAGCCCACCGGGAACTCCCTCTGGAAACACCATATATTTT.

The chain combines TRBV10-3 with TRBJ2-3, with 10 bases matching TRBD2. CDR3 size: 15 residues. The V gene's germline CDR1 is ENHRY and CDR2 SYGVKD. The V and J ends lost 6 bases and 2 bases, in that order; junction bases with no gene match: 5. The CDR3 here is CAIREAGGLTDTQYF. The CDR3, as DNA: TGTGCCATCAGGGAAGCGGGGGGGCTCACAGATACGCAGTATTTT.

This rearrangement joins TRBV6-2 or TRBV6-3 to TRBJ1-3, with 7 bases identical to TRBD1. Germline V CDR1 and CDR2: MNHEY, SVGEGT. Trimming removed 2 bases from V and 7 bases from J; junction bases left unmatched: 5. This CDR3 spans 14 amino acids. CDR3 region: CASSYRDSGNTIYF. CDR3 sequence (DNA): TGTGCCAGCAGTTACCGGGACAGCGGTAACACCATATATTTT.